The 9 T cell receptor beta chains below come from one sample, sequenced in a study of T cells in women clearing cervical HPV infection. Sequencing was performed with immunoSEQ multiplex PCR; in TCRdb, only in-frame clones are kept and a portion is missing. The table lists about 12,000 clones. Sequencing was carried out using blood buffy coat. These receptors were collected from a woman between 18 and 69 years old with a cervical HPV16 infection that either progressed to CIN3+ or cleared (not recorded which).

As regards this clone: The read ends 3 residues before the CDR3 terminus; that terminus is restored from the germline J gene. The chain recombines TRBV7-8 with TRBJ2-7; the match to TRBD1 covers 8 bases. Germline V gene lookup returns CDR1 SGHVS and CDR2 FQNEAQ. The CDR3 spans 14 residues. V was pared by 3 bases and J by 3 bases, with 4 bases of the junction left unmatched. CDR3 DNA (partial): TGTGCCAGCAGCTTCCGGGACAGGTTCTACGAG. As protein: CASSFRDRFYE. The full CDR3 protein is CASSFRDRFYEQYF.

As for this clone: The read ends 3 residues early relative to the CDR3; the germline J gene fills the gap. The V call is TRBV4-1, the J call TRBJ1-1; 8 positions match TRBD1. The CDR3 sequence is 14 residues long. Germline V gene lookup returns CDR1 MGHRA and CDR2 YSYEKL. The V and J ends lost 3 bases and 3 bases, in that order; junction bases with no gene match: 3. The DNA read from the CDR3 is TGCGCCAGCAGCCAGACAGGGGTGTACACTGAA. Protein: CASSQTGVYTE. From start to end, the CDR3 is CASSQTGVYTEAFF.

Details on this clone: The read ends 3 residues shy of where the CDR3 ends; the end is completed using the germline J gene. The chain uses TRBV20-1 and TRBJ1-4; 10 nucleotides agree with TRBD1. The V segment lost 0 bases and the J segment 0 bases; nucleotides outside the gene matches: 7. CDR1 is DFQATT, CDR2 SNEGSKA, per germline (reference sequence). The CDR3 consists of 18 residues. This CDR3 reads CSARDKTGGDATNEKLFF. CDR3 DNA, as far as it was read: TGCAGTGCTAGAGATAAGACAGGGGGCGATGCAACTAATGAAAAA.

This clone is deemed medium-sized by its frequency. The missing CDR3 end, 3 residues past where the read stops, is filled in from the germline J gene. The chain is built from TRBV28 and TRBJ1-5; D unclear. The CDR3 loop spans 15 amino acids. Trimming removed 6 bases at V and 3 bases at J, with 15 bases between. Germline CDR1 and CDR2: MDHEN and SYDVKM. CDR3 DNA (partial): TGTGCCAGCAGCCCTTCTACAGCTTACAATCAGCCC. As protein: CASSPSTAYNQP. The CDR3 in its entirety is CASSPSTAYNQPQHF. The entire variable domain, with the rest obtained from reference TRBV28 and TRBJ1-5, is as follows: DVKVTQSSRYLVKRTGEKVFLECVQDMDHENMFWYRQDPGLGLRLIYFSYDVKMKEKGDIPEGYSVSREKKERFSLILESASTNQTSMYLCASSPSTAYNQPQHFGDGTRLSIL.

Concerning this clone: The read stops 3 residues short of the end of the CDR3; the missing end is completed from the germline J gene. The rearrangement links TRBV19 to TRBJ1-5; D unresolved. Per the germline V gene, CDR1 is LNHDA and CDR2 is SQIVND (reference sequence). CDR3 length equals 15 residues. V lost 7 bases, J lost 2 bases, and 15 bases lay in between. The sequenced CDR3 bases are TGTGCCAGTACCTCGAACTACGGAGGCAATCAGCCC. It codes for CASTSNYGGNQP. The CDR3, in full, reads CASTSNYGGNQPQHF. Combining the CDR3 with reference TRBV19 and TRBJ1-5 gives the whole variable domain DGGITQSPKYLFRKEGQNVTLSCEQNLNHDAMYWYRQDPGQGLRLIYYSQIVNDFQKGDIAEGYSVSREKKESFPLTVTSAQKNPTAFYLCASTSNYGGNQPQHFGDGTRLSIL.

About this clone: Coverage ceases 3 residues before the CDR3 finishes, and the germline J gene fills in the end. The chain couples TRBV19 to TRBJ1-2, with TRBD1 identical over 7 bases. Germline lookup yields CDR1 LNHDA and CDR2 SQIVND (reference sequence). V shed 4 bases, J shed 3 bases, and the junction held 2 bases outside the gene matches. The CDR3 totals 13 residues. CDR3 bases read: TGTGCCAGTAGTAGGACAGGAGACTATGGC. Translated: CASSRTGDYG. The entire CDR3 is CASSRTGDYGYTF.

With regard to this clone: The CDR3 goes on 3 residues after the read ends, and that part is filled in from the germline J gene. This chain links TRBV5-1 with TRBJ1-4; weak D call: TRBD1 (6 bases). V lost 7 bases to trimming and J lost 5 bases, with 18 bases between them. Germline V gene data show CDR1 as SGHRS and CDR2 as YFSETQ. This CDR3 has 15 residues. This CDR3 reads CASCRSGGPNEKLFF. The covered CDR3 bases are TGCGCCAGCTGTCGGTCGGGGGGCCCGAATGAAAAA.

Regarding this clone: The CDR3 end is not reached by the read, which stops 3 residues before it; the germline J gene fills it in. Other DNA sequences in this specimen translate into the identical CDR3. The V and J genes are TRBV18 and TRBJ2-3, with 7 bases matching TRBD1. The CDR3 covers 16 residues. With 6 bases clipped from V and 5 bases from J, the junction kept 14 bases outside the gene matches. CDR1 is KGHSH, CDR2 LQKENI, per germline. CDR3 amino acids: CASSPVQGILGDTQYF. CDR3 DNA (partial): TGTGCCAGCTCCCCGGTACAGGGGATCTTAGGAGATACG.

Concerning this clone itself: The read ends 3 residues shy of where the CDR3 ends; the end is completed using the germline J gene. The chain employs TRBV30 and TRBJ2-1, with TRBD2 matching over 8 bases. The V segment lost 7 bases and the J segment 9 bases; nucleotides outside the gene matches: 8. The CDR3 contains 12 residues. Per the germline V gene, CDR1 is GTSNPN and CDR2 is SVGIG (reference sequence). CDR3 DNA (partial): TGTGCCTCCCAGCGGGGGAGCTTTGAG. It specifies CASQRGSFE. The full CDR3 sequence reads CASQRGSFEQFF.